Below are 18 T cell receptor beta chains sequenced from a single sample in a study of response to subunit inactivated influenza vaccine (dated by TCRdb to 2016 to 2018). The protocol used for the library was RT-PCR. Reads for this sample came from an Illumina HiSeq 2500. TCRdb redid the processing of the public reads, applying fastp at Q25 and MiXCR, and retained in-frame beta chains. For every CDR3 protein sequence, its rows merge into one entry that carries the most common genes and DNA. This sample comprises roughly 700,000 distinct CDR3 sequences, approximately 15% of them detected only once. In total, the top ten clones hold less than 9% of the sample. The sequenced sample was PBMCs from blood, obtained less than 15 days before vaccination. These receptors were taken from a man over 45 who received an inactivated influenza vaccine. Donor details come from another sample of the same person, matched by shared clones.

This clonotype has only a few counts. J is TRBJ2-5 and V is TRBV11-2, with D uncertain. Germline CDR1 and CDR2: SGHAT and FQNNGV. The CDR3 loop spans 13 amino acids. Deletions cut 4 bases from V and 2 bases from J, with 8 bases between. The CDR3 DNA is TGTGCCAGCAGCTATAATGCTCAAGAGACCCAGTACTTC. Translation: CASSYNAQETQYF. The full variable domain, its missing parts supplied by reference TRBV11-2 and TRBJ2-5, is EAGVAQSPRYKIIEKRQSVAFWCNPISGHATLYWYQQILGQGPKLLIQFQNNGVVDDSQLPKDRFSAERLKGVDSTLKIQPAKLEDSAVYLCASSYNAQETQYFGPGTRLLVL.

This clonotype was seen many times. This chain links TRBV6-5 with TRBJ2-7; D might be TRBD2 (5 bases). Per the germline V gene, CDR1 is MNHEY and CDR2 is SVGAGI. The CDR3 totals 15 residues. V lost 0 bases and J 3 bases, leaving 12 bases between the germline ends. The CDR3 coding sequence is TGTGCCAGCAGTTACTCGAGCCTGGGGAGCTACGAGCAGTACTTC. Translation gives CASSYSSLGSYEQYF.

This clonotype was seen ten or more times. V is TRBV9 and J is TRBJ2-1; possible D gene TRBD2, 5 bases. CDR1 is SGDLS, CDR2 YYNGEE, per germline. The CDR3 runs 17 residues. V dropped 4 bases and J dropped 8 bases, with 25 bases sitting between them. The DNA for the CDR3 is TGTGCCAGCAGCATAACGGCCGGGATCCAATTGTTGGATGAGCAGTTCTTC. Translation gives CASSITAGIQLLDEQFF.

The gene calls are TRBV18 and TRBJ1-5, with D possibly being TRBD1 (5 bases). CDR1 and CDR2 (germline): KGHSH, LQKENI. This CDR3 region has 16 residues. The V end was cut by 1 base, the J end by 4 bases, with 14 bases between. The CDR3 DNA reads as TGTGCCAGCTCACCACGGGGTTTGGACAAAAATCAGCCCCAGCATTTT. Residues: CASSPRGLDKNQPQHF.

This clonotype has just a few counts. The chain recombines TRBV20-1 with TRBJ2-7; no reliable D call. Germline CDR1 is DFQATT and CDR2 is SNEGSKA (reference sequence). This CDR3 contains 13 residues. Deletions cut 6 bases from V and 5 bases from J, with 17 bases between. The CDR3 protein is CSATPRAINEQYF. The CDR3 DNA is TGCAGTGCAACCCCCAGAGCCATCAACGAGCAGTACTTC.

This clonotype came up many times. This chain joins TRBV5-6 and TRBJ2-5; weak D call: TRBD1 (7 bases). The germline CDR1 and CDR2 sequences are SGHDT and YYEEEE. Trimming cost V 6 bases and J 2 bases, with 14 bases left between them. This CDR3 is built from 14 residues. The CDR3 region is CASNHRGLQETQYF. CDR3 in DNA: TGTGCCAGCAACCACAGGGGACTTCAAGAGACCCAGTACTTC. Filled out from reference TRBV5-6 and TRBJ2-5, the complete variable domain reads DAGVTQSPTHLIKTRGQQVTLRCSPKSGHDTVSWYQQALGQGPQFIFQYYEEEERQRGNFPDRFSGHQFPNYSSELNVNALLLGDSALYLCASNHRGLQETQYFGPGTRLLVL.

The V call is TRBV30, the J call TRBJ2-3; tentative D call: TRBD2 (6 bases). CDR1 and CDR2 from the germline V gene are GTSNPN and SVGIG (reference sequence). V was clipped by 3 bases and J by 2 bases, with 15 bases between them. The CDR3 runs to 15 residues. CDR3 coding DNA: TGTGCCTGGAGCGCGATCCGGGGGTTCACAGATACGCAGTATTTT. Translation: CAWSAIRGFTDTQYF.

The J gene is TRBJ2-3, the V gene TRBV18; 12 bases are shared with TRBD2. Germline V gene lookup returns CDR1 KGHSH and CDR2 LQKENI. CDR3 length: 16 residues. V lost 5 bases to trimming and J lost 7 bases; unmatched junction nucleotides: 10. The CDR3 spells CASSSGLAGSSNTQYF. The CDR3 DNA sequence: TGTGCCAGCTCATCCGGACTAGCGGGATCCAGCAATACGCAGTATTTT.

In its sample, this clonotype was seen many times. Written as DNA, the CDR3 is TGCAGCGTTGAAGATGGGCTCGGCTTCACAGATACGCAGTATTTT. Amino acids: CSVEDGLGFTDTQYF. The V and J genes are TRBV29-1 and TRBJ2-3; D call uncertain. V lost 0 bases and J lost 2, with 12 bases in between. Germline lookup yields CDR1 SQVTM and CDR2 ANQGSEA. The CDR3 length is 15 residues.

The chain joins TRBV20-1 to TRBJ2-7; possibly TRBD1 for D (5 bases). CDR1 is DFQATT and CDR2 is SNEGSKA in the germline V gene (reference sequence). The CDR3 loop spans 15 amino acids. The ends were cut back, 2 bases at V and 0 bases at J, with 14 bases in the middle. The CDR3 reads CSARTPEGVSYEQYF. The CDR3 nucleotides are TGCAGTGCTAGAACGCCAGAAGGGGTCTCCTACGAGCAGTACTTC.

This clonotype was counted ten times or more. This chain joins TRBV29-1 and TRBJ2-5; D gene ambiguous. Germline V gene lookup returns CDR1 SQVTM and CDR2 ANQGSEA. The CDR3 runs to 14 residues. V dropped 3 bases and J dropped 6 bases, with 17 bases sitting between them. The DNA for the CDR3 is TGCAGCGTTGATGTCCGACGGCTAATAAAGACCCAGTACTTC. It specifies CSVDVRRLIKTQYF.

CDR3 residues: CASSFAPLAGGRNEQFF. Here the CDR3 DNA reads TGCGCCAGCAGCTTCGCGCCTCTAGCGGGGGGGCGGAATGAGCAGTTCTTC. The V and J genes are TRBV5-1 and TRBJ2-1, with 12 nucleotides matching TRBD2. CDR3 length equals 17 residues. V dropped 2 bases and J dropped 7; count of bases not matched to a gene: 10. Germline V CDR1 and CDR2: SGHRS, YFSETQ.

This clonotype was counted only a few times. The chain combines TRBV20-1 with TRBJ2-1, with 11 bases lining up with TRBD2. V dropped 6 bases and J dropped 3; count of bases not matched to a gene: 4. Per the germline V gene, CDR1 is DFQATT and CDR2 is SNEGSKA (reference sequence). CDR3 length equals 14 residues. This CDR3 reads CSAPLAGVYNEQFF. The CDR3 nucleotides read TGCAGTGCACCACTAGCGGGAGTCTACAATGAGCAGTTCTTC.

This clonotype occurred a few times. This chain joins TRBV27 and TRBJ2-7, with D perhaps given as TRBD1 or TRBD2 (6 bases each). This CDR3 region has 15 residues. The ends were cut back, 2 bases at V and 0 bases at J, with 11 bases in the middle. The germline V gene encodes CDR1 MNHEY and CDR2 SMNVEV (reference sequence). The CDR3 DNA sequence: TGTGCCAGCAGTTTAGGAGGGGGAGACTCCTACGAGCAGTACTTC. This encodes CASSLGGGDSYEQYF.

J is TRBJ2-3 and V is TRBV4-1; D may be TRBD2 (7 bases). This CDR3 has 16 amino acids. Germline V gene sequence: CDR1 MGHRA, CDR2 YSYEKL. V was pared by 0 bases and J by 4 bases, with 14 bases between. This CDR3 is CASSQELMRGPDTQYF. CDR3 bases: TGCGCCAGCAGCCAAGAATTAATGCGGGGGCCAGATACGCAGTATTTT.

V and J are TRBV7-9 and TRBJ2-4; D uncertain. Germline assignment: CDR1 SEHNR and CDR2 FQNEAQ (reference sequence). This CDR3 is built from 16 residues. Trimming shortened V by 1 base and J by 0 bases, and 10 bases separated the two germline ends. The CDR3 is CASSLETNLAKNIQYF. The CDR3 DNA reads TGTGCCAGCAGCTTAGAGACGAACCTAGCCAAAAACATTCAGTACTTC.

The V gene is TRBV20-1, the J gene TRBJ2-1; no reliable D call. The CDR3 is made up of 15 amino acids. CDR1 and CDR2 from the germline V gene are DFQATT and SNEGSKA (reference sequence). The V and J ends lost 1 base and 0 bases respectively, with 10 bases between them. The CDR3 spells CSARGVPSSYNEQFF. DNA for the CDR3: TGCAGTGCTAGAGGTGTGCCAAGCTCCTACAATGAGCAGTTCTTC.

This clonotype has just a few counts. This sequence joins TRBV6-1 and TRBJ1-2, with D perhaps matching TRBD1 (5 bases). Trimming stripped 6 bases from V and 4 bases from J, with 9 bases between. Germline V gene lookup returns CDR1 MNHNS and CDR2 SASEGT. The CDR3 has 12 amino acids. Here the CDR3 DNA reads TGTGCCAGCAGCCGGGACGTCTATGGCTACACCTTC. This codes for CASSRDVYGYTF.